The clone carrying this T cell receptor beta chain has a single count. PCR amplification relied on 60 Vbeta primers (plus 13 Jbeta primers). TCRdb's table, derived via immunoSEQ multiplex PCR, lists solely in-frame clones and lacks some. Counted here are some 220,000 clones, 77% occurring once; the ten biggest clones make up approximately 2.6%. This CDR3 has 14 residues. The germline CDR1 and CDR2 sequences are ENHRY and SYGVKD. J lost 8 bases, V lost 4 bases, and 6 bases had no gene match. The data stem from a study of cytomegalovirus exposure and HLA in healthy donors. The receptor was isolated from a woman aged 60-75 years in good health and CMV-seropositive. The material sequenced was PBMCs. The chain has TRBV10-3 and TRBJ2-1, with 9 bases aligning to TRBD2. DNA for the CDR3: TGTGCCATCAGTGGTGCGGGAGGGCCATATGAGCAGTTCTTC. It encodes CAISGAGGPYEQFF.